This T cell receptor beta chain was sequenced during a study of blood T cell repertoires in COVID-19 (dated by TCRdb to about 2020). At the level of the whole study: Samples covering the acute and convalescent phases of COVID-19 were provided by collaborators in the United States, Italy and Spain. The sample metadata nearly always contained a de-identified subject ID, COVID-19 status, age in years and sex. Samples came from the ongoing ImmuneRACE study (first 160 participants) plus 1,254 subjects from 6 global collaborators. The prospective study material was composed of cDNA or gDNA derived from T cells, B-cell-depleted T cells, or PBMCs. The repertoires were released in a freely available public database intended as a resource for research on the immune response to SARS-CoV-2. Where HLA class I and class II types were available, the types were taken from metadata supplied by the sample provider, not from assay-based typing. Subjects who had been exposed to COVID-19, were actively infected with it, or had recovered from it provided the deeply sampled blood TCRbeta repertoires that made up the dataset.

In its sample, this clone was seen once. Its antigen specificity is not known. No base-level quality is on record; no much larger clone is a single base apart. Reading from cysteine to phenylalanine, the CDR3 counts 12 amino acids. Kept here is only the CDR3 DNA, which spans 36 bases and is read in frame from base 1. The germline V gene (reference sequence) yields SEHNR for CDR1 and FQNEAQ for CDR2. The trim is 4 bases for V and 4 bases for J, with a gap of 6 bases between the germline ends. General findings and caveats noted by the study authors: Clinical and demographic metadata were provided uncurated, with the amount varying by source and participant.

The immunoSEQ Assay, a bias-controlled multiplex PCR, was used to amplify TCRbeta CDR3 regions from genomic DNA. As for how the authors treated the data: The number of nucleated cells in each sample was estimated by amplification of reference gene primers within the assay. To quantify the absolute abundance of each unique TCRbeta CDR3 rearrangement, sequence reads were collapsed and filtered. For each sample, productive Simpson clonality was calculated as the square root of Simpson's diversity index across productive rearrangements. TCRdb took this table from immuneACCESS and kept in-frame rearrangements with V and J called. Such tables lack part of the clones; where checked against another copy, unresolved V genes explain under half of the gap, and the rest is unexplained. D and trimming were read from the DNA, whereas the V and J calls and clone size are those reported in that table. Counted in this sample were about 69,000 clones; roughly 79% of them appeared once. The ten largest clones take up approximately 16% of the sample.

Whole blood was collected in K2EDTA tubes by collaborating institutions according to the institutions' own protocols. For TCRbeta analysis, collaborator samples were shipped as frozen whole blood, as isolated PBMCs, or as DNA extracted from either sample type. The sample was peripheral blood. The clonotype originates from a man between 60 and 70 years old with acute or convalescent COVID-19. The V and J segments used are TRBV7-9 and TRBJ2-3, with the D gene not confidently named. CDR3 reads: CASSSPSDTQYF. In nucleotide form, the sequence is TGTGCCAGCAGCTCTCCTTCAGATACGCAGTATTTT. Supplemented by the reference TRBV7-9 and TRBJ2-3 proteins around the CDR3, the complete variable domain is DTGVSQNPRHKITKRGQNVTFRCDPISEHNRLYWYRQTLGQGPEFLTYFQNEAQLEKSRLLSDRFSAERPKGSFSTLEIQRTEQGDSAMYLCASSSPSDTQYFGPGTRLTVL.